This T cell receptor beta chain originates from a study of healthy donors' naive CD4 and CD8 T cells. Study in general: Three donor age groups were sampled: 20-25, 40-50 and 60-70 years; half female. General study findings and limits: A reported CD4+/CD8+ bias affected most V and J genes in naive cells. Homeostatic proliferation of naive T cells was not examined as a bias source.

Details on this clonotype: The antigen is unknown.

Starting from about 0.55 ug of total RNA, TCR libraries were made with linear amplification. Authors' data handling: Sequencing covered 65,000 to 100,000 rearranged alpha-chain transcripts across 4 or 5 healthy donors. TCRdb ran MiXCR on the reads and lists one entry per CDR3 protein. In this record, the V and J calls reflect TCRdb's handling and not the investigators' own analysis. This sample has about 180,000 distinct CDR3 sequences, with about four fifths found just once. The sequence was obtained from a pool of human donors in good health; the sample pools cells from several healthy donors. Material for sequencing was naive CD4+ and CD8+ T cells sorted from blood, pooled from several donors.

CDR3 loop: CSVQGGNQPQHF. The CDR3, as DNA: TGCAGCGTACAGGGAGGCAATCAGCCCCAGCATTTT. The chain joins TRBV29-1 to TRBJ1-5, with a possible D match to TRBD1 (6 bases). V lost 6 bases and J 2 bases, leaving 8 bases between the germline ends. This CDR3 is built from 12 residues. Germline CDR1 SQVTM, CDR2 ANQGSEA.